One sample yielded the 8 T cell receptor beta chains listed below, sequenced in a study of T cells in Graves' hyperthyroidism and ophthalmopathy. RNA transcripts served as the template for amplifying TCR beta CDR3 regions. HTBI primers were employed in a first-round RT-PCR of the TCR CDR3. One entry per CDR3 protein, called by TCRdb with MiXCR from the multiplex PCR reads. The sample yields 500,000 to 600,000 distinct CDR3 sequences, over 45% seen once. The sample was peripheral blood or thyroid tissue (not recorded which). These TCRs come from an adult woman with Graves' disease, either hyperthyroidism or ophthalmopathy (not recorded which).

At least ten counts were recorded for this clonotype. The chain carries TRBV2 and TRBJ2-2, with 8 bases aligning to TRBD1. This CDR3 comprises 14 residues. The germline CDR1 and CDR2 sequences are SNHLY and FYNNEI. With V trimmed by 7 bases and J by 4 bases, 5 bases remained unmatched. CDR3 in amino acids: CASNGQGSTGELFF. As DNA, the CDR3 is TGTGCCAGCAATGGACAGGGTTCCACCGGGGAGCTGTTTTTT.

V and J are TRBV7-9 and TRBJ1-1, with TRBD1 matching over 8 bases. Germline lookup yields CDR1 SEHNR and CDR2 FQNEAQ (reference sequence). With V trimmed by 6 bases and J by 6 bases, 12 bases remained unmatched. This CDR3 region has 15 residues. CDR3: CASSRAGGAVAEAFF. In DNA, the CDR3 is TGTGCCAGCAGTAGAGCAGGGGGCGCGGTCGCTGAAGCTTTCTTT.

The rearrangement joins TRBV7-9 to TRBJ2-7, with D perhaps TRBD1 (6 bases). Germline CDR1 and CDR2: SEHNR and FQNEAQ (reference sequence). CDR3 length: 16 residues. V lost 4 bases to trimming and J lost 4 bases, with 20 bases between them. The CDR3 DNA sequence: TGTGCCAGCAGCTATAGGGTGCGGACAGAGCCTTACGAGCAGTACTTC. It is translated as CASSYRVRTEPYEQYF.

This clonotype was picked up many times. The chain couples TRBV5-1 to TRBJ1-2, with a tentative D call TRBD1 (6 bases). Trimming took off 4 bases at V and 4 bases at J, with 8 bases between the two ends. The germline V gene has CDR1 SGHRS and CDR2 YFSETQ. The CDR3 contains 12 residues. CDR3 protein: CASSPGAYGYTF. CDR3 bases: TGCGCCAGCAGCCCAGGGGCCTATGGCTACACCTTC. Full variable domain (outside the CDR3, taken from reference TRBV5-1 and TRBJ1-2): KAGVTQTPRYLIKTRGQQVTLSCSPISGHRSVSWYQQTPGQGLQFLFEYFSETQRNKGNFPGRFSGRQFSNSRSEMNVSTLELGDSALYLCASSPGAYGYTFGSGTRLTVV.

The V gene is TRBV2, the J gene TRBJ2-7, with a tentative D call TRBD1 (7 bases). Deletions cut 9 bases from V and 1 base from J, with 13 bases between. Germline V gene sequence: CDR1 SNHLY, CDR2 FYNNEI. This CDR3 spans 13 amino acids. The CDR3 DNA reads TGTGCCAGTACAGGGGACTTATCCTACGAGCAGTACTTC. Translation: CASTGDLSYEQYF.

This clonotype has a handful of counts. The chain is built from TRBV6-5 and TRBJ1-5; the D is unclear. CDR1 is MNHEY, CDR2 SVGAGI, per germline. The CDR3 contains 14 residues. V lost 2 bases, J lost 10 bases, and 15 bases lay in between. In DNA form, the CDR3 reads TGTGCCAGCAGTTACGTCGGCAGGTGGTATCCCCAGCATTTT. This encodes CASSYVGRWYPQHF.

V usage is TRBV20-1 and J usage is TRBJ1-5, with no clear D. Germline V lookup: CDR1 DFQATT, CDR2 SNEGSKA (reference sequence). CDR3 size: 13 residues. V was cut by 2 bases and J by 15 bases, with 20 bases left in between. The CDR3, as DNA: TGCAGTGCTAGACCCGGGGAGGGTGGCGTTATGCATTTT. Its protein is CSARPGEGGVMHF.

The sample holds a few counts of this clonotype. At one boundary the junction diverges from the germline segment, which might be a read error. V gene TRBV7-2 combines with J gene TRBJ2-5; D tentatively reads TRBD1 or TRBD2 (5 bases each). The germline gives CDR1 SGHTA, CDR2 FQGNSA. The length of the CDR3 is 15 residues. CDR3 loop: CASSQDWGPSETQYF. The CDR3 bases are TGCGCCAGCAGCCAAGATTGGGGACCTTCGGAGACCCAGTACTTC.